Here is one TCR beta chain with its context. As yet, its antigen is unknown. This record comes from a study of a mutant IDH1 vaccine in newly diagnosed glioma. Study details: First vaccine doses came 4-6 weeks after radiotherapy alone, or with temozolomide cycles. Before enrollment, the patients had been treated with radiotherapy alone, temozolomide alone, or both together. Most of them had received both.

Sequenced by immunoSEQ multiplex PCR; TCRdb stores in-frame clones only, minus some. The sample lists 56,000 or so clones, about 80% occurring once. Trimming removed 1 base at V and 2 bases at J, with 5 bases between. The CDR3 contains 13 residues. CDR1 LGHNT and CDR2 FRNRAP come from the germline V gene. Indicated time point: week 47, end of study. The study gave 300 ug of mutant IDH1 20-mer peptide per vaccine dose, with topical imiquimod. Weeks 1, 3, 5, 7, 11, 15, 19 and 23 were when patients received their eight vaccinations. Donors harbored newly found WHO grade 3 or 4 IDH1-mutant, ATRX-lost astrocytomas.

The sequencing used PBMCs, collected from a glioma patient whose treatment included an IDH1 peptide vaccine. The genes are TRBV12-5 and TRBJ1-2; D might be TRBD1 (5 bases). This clonotype was obtained from a woman between 35 and 50 years old with glioma. Some clones in this sample may be carry-over from other donors' samples. The CDR3 region is CASGLGQNYGYTF. The DNA for the CDR3 is TGTGCTAGTGGTTTGGGACAGAACTATGGCTACACCTTC.